Sequencing of this T cell receptor beta chain was carried out in a study of beta chain features in type 1 diabetes. The whole isolated RNA underwent reverse transcription, so sequencing captured expressed TCRB transcripts. The data were produced by immunoSEQ multiplex PCR, yet TCRdb's version contains in-frame clones alone and is incomplete. The table shows 220,000 or so clones, with around 65% occurring only once. The CDR3 has 15 residues. CDR1 SGHTA and CDR2 FQGNSA come from the germline V gene. V was pared by 2 bases and J by 2 bases, with 4 bases of the junction left unmatched. Only one heparinised blood draw was taken per donor, and its volume averaged about 116 mL.

Source material: naive CD4+ T cells from blood. The chain employs TRBV7-2 and TRBJ2-3; 7 bases fit TRBD1. This sequence was found in a man aged 25 to 40 in good health. The CDR3, as DNA: TGTGCCAGCAGCTTAAGGGACAGCCCCACAGATACGCAGTATTTT. As protein: CASSLRDSPTDTQYF.